These 14 T cell receptor beta chains were all obtained from the same sample, sequenced in a study of blood T cell repertoires in COVID-19. Profiling relied on immunoSEQ multiplex PCR, and the TCRdb table lists in-frame clones only, not all of them. The sample yields 250,000 or so clones, approximately 88% seen once. The sample was PBMCs or T cells enriched from blood (not recorded which). The receptors originated from a woman aged 40 to 50 who had been exposed to COVID-19.

V is TRBV7-2 and J is TRBJ2-3; TRBD2 might be the D (7 bases). This CDR3 comprises 13 residues. Trimming shortened V by 8 bases and J by 4 bases, and 13 bases separated the two germline ends. In germline, CDR1 is SGHTA, CDR2 FQGNSA. Written as DNA, the CDR3 is TGTGCCAGCCGGGGGGCGCGAGCAGATACGCAGTATTTT. The encoded protein is CASRGARADTQYF. Supplemented by reference TRBV7-2 and TRBJ2-3, the full variable domain reads GAGVSQSPSNKVTEKGKDVELRCDPISGHTALYWYRQSLGQGLEFLIYFQGNSAPDKSGLPSDRFSAERTGGSVSTLTIQRTQQEDSAVYLCASRGARADTQYFGPGTRLTVL.

This clone was counted a single time. The chain is built from TRBV24-1 and TRBJ1-2; D may be TRBD1 (6 bases). The CDR3 totals 15 residues. The V end was cut by 6 bases, the J end by 6 bases, with 19 bases between. The germline V gene has CDR1 KGHDR and CDR2 SFDVKD. CDR3 in amino acids: CATSSTGISGHGYTF. The CDR3 DNA follows: TGTGCCACCAGTTCTACAGGGATCTCTGGCCATGGCTACACCTTC.

The chain links TRBV30 to TRBJ1-2, with 10 bases fitting TRBD1. Germline CDR1 GTSNPN, CDR2 SVGIG (reference sequence). The CDR3 spans 16 residues. The V gene end was trimmed by 6 bases and the J gene end by 7 bases; junction bases not matched to a gene: 17. CDR3 sequence: CACGQGVLLVARGYTF. The DNA of the CDR3 is TGTGCCTGCGGACAGGGGGTTCTTCTAGTCGCTCGTGGCTACACCTTC.

The CDR3 DNA follows: TGTGCCAGCAGGACCCCATCCGGGACTAGTAGGTATGAGCAGTTCTTC. The encoded protein is CASRTPSGTSRYEQFF. The V and J genes are TRBV27 and TRBJ2-1; 8 bases align to TRBD2. Trimming removed 6 bases from V and 8 bases from J; junction bases left unmatched: 15. This CDR3 has 16 amino acids. The germline V gene has CDR1 MNHEY and CDR2 SMNVEV (reference sequence).

The chain links TRBV9 to TRBJ2-2; a weak D match, TRBD1 (6 bases). Germline V gene sequence: CDR1 SGDLS, CDR2 YYNGEE. This CDR3 is 18 amino acids long. V lost 3 bases to trimming and J lost 0 bases, with 18 bases between them. CDR3 sequence reads: CASSEGKGQRTNTGELFF. The CDR3 DNA follows: TGTGCCAGCAGCGAGGGGAAGGGACAAAGAACGAACACCGGGGAGCTGTTTTTT. The full variable domain, completed using reference TRBV9 and TRBJ2-2, is DSGVTQTPKHLITATGQRVTLRCSPRSGDLSVYWYQQSLDQGLQFLIQYYNGEERAKGNILERFSAQQFPDLHSELNLSSLELGDSALYFCASSEGKGQRTNTGELFFGEGSRLTVL.

The rearrangement links TRBV18 to TRBJ2-1, with D possibly matching TRBD1 (6 bases). The CDR3 runs to 15 residues. Trimming removed 1 base at V and 3 bases at J, with 10 bases between. Germline lookup yields CDR1 KGHSH and CDR2 LQKENI. The CDR3 is CASSPLGTNYNEQFF. The CDR3 DNA follows: TGTGCCAGCTCACCACTCGGGACAAACTACAATGAGCAGTTCTTC.

CDR3 nucleotide sequence: TGTGCCAGCAGGAAGGGGAATCGGGAAAAACTGTTTTTT. Its translation: CASRKGNREKLFF. The chain combines TRBV6-5 with TRBJ1-4; D is perhaps TRBD1 (5 bases). Germline V CDR1 and CDR2: MNHEY, SVGAGI. The CDR3 spans 13 residues. Trimming took 6 bases from V and 8 from J, leaving 13 bases between them.

The chain employs TRBV9 and TRBJ1-1; no clear D gene. The CDR3 length is 14 residues. V was cut by 0 bases and J by 0 bases, with 6 bases left in between. The germline V gene encodes CDR1 SGDLS and CDR2 YYNGEE. CDR3 protein: CASSVVPVNTEAFF. CDR3 DNA sequence: TGTGCCAGCAGCGTAGTTCCGGTGAACACTGAAGCTTTCTTT. Drawing the rest from reference TRBV9 and TRBJ1-1, the complete variable domain is DSGVTQTPKHLITATGQRVTLRCSPRSGDLSVYWYQQSLDQGLQFLIQYYNGEERAKGNILERFSAQQFPDLHSELNLSSLELGDSALYFCASSVVPVNTEAFFGQGTRLTVV.

The genes are TRBV7-3 and TRBJ2-5; tentatively, D is TRBD2 (6 bases). The V and J ends lost 3 bases and 5 bases respectively, with 10 bases between them. In germline, CDR1 is SGHTA, CDR2 FQGTGA. The CDR3 is 13 amino acids. The CDR3 is CASSLTRRETQYF. For the CDR3, the DNA is TGTGCCAGCAGCTTGACTAGGAGGGAGACCCAGTACTTC.

The CDR3 region has the DNA TGTGCCAGCAGTTTAACAGGGGACACTGAAGCTTTCTTT. Encoded protein: CASSLTGDTEAFF. This chain joins TRBV28 and TRBJ1-1; 7 positions match TRBD1. CDR1 is MDHEN, CDR2 SYDVKM, per germline. There are 13 residues in the CDR3. V gave up 2 bases and J gave up 3 bases; unmatched junction bases: 0.

This chain connects TRBV6-1 to TRBJ2-5, with D possibly matching TRBD2 (5 bases). Germline CDR1 reads MNHNS; CDR2 reads SASEGT. Trimming took off 2 bases at V and 1 base at J, with 11 bases between the two ends. This CDR3 region has 15 residues. The CDR3 DNA follows: TGTGCCAGCAGTGAAACTCGGGATCCCCAAGAGACCCAGTACTTC. Protein product: CASSETRDPQETQYF.

The rearrangement uses TRBV5-4 and TRBJ1-2; 9 nucleotides agree with TRBD1. V was clipped by 1 base and J by 7 bases; unmatched bases: 8. CDR3 length: 15 residues. Looked up from germline, CDR1 is SGHNT and CDR2 is YYREEE (reference sequence). The CDR3 DNA is TGTGCCAGCAGCTTGATGGGACAGGGAGTACGTGGCTACACCTTC. This gives the protein CASSLMGQGVRGYTF.

The chain recombines TRBV29-1 with TRBJ2-2; D call uncertain. Trimming cost V 7 bases and J 4 bases, with 13 bases left between them. This CDR3 spans 13 amino acids. Looked up from germline, CDR1 is SQVTM and CDR2 is ANQGSEA. The CDR3, as DNA: TGCAGCGCAGAGTCAACGGGCACCGGGGAGCTGTTTTTT. Residues: CSAESTGTGELFF.

This clone has just one count. The chain uses TRBV30 and TRBJ1-6, with 12 bases matching TRBD1. This CDR3 has 18 residues. The V gene's germline CDR1 is GTSNPN and CDR2 SVGIG (reference sequence). The V segment lost 5 bases and the J segment 5 bases; nucleotides outside the gene matches: 13. This CDR3 is CAWSTGTGGFWDNSPLHF. CDR3 bases: TGTGCCTGGTCGACCGGGACAGGGGGCTTTTGGGATAATTCACCCCTCCACTTT.